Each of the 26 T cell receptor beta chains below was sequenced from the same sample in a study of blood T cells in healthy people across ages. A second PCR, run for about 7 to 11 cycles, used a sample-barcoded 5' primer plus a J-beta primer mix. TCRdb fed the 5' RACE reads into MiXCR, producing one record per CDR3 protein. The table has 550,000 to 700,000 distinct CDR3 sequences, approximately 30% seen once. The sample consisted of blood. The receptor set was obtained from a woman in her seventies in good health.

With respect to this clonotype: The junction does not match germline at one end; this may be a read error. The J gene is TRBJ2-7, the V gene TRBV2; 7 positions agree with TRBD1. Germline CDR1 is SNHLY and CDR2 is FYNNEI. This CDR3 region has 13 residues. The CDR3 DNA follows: TGTGCCAGCGGGGAAGGACAGGCGCTGCCAGGGAACTTC. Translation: CASGEGQALPGNF. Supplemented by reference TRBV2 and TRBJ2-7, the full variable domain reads EPEVTQTPSHQVTQMGQEVILRCVPISNHLYFYWYRQILGQKVEFLVSFYNNEISEKSEIFDDQFSVERPDGSNFTLKIRSTKLEDSAMYFCASGEGQALPGNFGPGTRLTVT.

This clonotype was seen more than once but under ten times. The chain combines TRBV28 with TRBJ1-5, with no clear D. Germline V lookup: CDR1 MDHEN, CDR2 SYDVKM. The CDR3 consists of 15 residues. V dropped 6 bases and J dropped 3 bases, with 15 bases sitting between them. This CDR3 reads CASSLENRDNQPQHF. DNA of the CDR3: TGTGCCAGCAGCTTGGAAAATAGGGACAATCAGCCCCAGCATTTT.

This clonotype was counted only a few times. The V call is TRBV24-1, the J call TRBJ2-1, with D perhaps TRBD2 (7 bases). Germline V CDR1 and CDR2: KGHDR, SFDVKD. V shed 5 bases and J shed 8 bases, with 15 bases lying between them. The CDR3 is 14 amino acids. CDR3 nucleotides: TGTGCCACCAGTGGAGGTGGCGGGGGCGATGAGCAGTTCTTC. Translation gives CATSGGGGGDEQFF.

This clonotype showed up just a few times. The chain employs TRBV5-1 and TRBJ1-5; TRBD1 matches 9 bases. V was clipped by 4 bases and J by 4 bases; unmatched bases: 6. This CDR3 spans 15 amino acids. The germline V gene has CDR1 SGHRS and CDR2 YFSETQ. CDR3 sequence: CASSIIQGANQPQHF. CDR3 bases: TGCGCCAGCAGCATTATACAGGGGGCGAATCAGCCCCAGCATTTT.

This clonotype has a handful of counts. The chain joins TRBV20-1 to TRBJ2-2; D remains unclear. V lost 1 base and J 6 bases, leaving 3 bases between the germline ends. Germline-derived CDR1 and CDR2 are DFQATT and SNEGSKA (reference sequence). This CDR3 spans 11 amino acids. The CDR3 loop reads CSARVAGELFF. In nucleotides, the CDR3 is TGCAGTGCTAGAGTGGCCGGGGAGCTGTTTTTT.

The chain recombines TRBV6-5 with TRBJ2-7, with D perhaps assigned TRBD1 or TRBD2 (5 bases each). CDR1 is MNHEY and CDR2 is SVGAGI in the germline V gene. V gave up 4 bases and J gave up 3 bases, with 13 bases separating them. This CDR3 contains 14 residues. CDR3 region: CASSSGTNDYEQYF. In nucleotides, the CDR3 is TGTGCCAGCAGTTCCGGGACGAATGACTACGAGCAGTACTTC.

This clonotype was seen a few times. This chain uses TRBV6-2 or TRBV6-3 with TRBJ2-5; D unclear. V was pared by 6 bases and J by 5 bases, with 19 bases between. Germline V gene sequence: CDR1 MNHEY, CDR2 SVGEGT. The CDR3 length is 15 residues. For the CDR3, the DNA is TGTGCCAGCAGCTCCATTACTGACGGGTTCGAGACCCAGTACTTC. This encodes CASSSITDGFETQYF.

The CDR3 reads CRPQRGAQETQYF. The DNA for the CDR3 is TGCAGGCCTCAGCGGGGGGCCCAAGAGACCCAGTACTTC. The genes are TRBV20-1 and TRBJ2-1; 9 bases match TRBD2. The J call may be faulty, since TRBJ2-5 better matches the DNA end. Germline V gene sequence: CDR1 DFQATT, CDR2 SNEGSKA (reference sequence). The CDR3 extends over 13 amino acids.

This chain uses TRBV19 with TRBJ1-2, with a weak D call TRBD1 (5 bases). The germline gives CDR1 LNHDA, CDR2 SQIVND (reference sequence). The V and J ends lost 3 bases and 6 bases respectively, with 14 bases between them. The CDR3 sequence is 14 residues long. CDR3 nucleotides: TGTGCCAGTAGTATTTTGGGACCGGGCCATGGCTACACCTTC. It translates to CASSILGPGHGYTF.

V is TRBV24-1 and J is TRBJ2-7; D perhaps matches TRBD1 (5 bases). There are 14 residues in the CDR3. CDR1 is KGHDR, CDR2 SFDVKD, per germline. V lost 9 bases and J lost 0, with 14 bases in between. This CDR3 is CATGDSGPSYEQYF. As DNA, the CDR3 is TGTGCCACCGGAGACAGTGGGCCCTCCTACGAGCAGTACTTC.

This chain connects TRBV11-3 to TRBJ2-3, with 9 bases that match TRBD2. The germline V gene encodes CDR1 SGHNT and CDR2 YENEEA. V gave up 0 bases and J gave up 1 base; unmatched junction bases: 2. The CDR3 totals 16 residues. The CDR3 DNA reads TGTGCCAGCAGCTTAGAGTCTAGCGGGGGCACAGATACGCAGTATTTT. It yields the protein CASSLESSGGTDTQYF.

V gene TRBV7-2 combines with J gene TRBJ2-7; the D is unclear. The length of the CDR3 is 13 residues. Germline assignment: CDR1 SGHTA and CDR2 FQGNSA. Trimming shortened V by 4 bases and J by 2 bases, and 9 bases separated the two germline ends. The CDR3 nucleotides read TGTGCCAGCAGCTCTAGACCACCCTACGAGCAGTACTTC. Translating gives CASSSRPPYEQYF.

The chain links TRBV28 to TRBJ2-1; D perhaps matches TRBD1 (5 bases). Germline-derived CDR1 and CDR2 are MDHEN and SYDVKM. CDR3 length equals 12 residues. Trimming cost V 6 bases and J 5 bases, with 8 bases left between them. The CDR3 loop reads CASRIGDNEQFF. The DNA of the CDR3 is TGTGCCAGCAGGATAGGGGACAATGAGCAGTTCTTC.

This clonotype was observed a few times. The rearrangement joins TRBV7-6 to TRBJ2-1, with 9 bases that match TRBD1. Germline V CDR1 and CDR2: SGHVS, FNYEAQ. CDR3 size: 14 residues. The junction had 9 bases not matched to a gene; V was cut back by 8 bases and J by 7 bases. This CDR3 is CASGQGGQGNEQFF. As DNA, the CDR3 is TGTGCCAGCGGACAAGGGGGACAGGGTAATGAGCAGTTCTTC.

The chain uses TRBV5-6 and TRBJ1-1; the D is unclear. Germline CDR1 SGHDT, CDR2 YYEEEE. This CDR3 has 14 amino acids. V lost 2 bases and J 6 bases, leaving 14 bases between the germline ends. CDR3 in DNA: TGTGCCAGCAGCTTTCAAACAGTCCTCGCTGAAGCTTTCTTT. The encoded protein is CASSFQTVLAEAFF.

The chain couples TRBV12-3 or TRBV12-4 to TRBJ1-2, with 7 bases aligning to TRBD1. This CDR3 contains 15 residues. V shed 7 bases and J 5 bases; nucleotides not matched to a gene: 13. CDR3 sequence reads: CASTSTGENVYGYTF. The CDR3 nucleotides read TGTGCCAGCACCTCTACAGGGGAAAACGTATATGGCTACACCTTC.

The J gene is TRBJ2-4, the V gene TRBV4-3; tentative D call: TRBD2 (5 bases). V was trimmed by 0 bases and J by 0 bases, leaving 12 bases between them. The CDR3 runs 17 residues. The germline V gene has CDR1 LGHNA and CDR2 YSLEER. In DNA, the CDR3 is TGCGCCAGCAGCCAAGATCTGCGGAGGCTAGCCAAAAACATTCAGTACTTC. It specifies CASSQDLRRLAKNIQYF.

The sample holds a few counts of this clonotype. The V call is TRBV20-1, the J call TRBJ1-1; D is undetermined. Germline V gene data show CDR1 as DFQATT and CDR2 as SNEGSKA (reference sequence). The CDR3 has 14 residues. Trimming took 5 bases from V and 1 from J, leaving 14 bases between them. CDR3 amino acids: CSAGDPGKNTEAFF. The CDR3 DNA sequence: TGCAGTGCTGGTGATCCGGGGAAGAACACTGAAGCTTTCTTT.

In DNA form, the CDR3 reads TGTGCCATCGCCACGTATAGCGGGGATCAAGAGACCCAGTACTTC. Translated: CAIATYSGDQETQYF. The chain carries TRBV10-3 and TRBJ2-5, with 8 bases aligning to TRBD2. The V and J ends lost 8 bases and 2 bases, in that order; junction bases with no gene match: 10. This CDR3 is built from 15 residues. Germline assignment: CDR1 ENHRY and CDR2 SYGVKD.

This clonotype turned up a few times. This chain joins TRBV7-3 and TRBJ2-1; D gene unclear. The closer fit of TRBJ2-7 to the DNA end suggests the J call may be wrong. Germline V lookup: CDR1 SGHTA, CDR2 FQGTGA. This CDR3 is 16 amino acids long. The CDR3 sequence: CASSFPETPGINEQYF. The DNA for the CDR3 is TGTGCCAGCAGCTTCCCCGAGACCCCTGGAATAAACGAGCAGTACTTC.

The CDR3 is CASSYTGDFYNEQFF. DNA of the CDR3: TGTGCCAGCAGTTATACGGGGGATTTCTACAATGAGCAGTTCTTC. V gene TRBV2 combines with J gene TRBJ2-1, with D possibly matching TRBD2 (6 bases). The CDR3 length is 15 residues. Germline V lookup: CDR1 SNHLY, CDR2 FYNNEI. V was clipped by 5 bases and J by 3 bases, with 14 bases between them.

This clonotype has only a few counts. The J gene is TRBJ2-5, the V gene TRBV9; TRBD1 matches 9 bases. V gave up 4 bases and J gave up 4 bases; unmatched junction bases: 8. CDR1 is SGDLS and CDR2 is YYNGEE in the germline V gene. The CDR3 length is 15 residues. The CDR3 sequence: CASSRTGELRETQYF. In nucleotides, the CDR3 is TGTGCCAGCAGCAGGACAGGGGAGTTGAGAGAGACCCAGTACTTC.

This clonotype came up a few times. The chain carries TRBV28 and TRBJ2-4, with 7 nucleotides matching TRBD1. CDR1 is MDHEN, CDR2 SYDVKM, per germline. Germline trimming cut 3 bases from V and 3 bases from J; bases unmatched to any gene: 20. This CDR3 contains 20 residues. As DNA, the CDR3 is TGTGCCAGCAGTTTTATGGCTGGGACAGAAAGAAATCGGGGCAAAAACATTCAGTACTTC. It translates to CASSFMAGTERNRGKNIQYF.

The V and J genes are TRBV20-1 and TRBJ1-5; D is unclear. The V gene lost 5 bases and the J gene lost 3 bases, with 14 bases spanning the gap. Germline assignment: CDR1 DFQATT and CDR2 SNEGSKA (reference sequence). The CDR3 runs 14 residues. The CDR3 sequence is CSAGKAVNNQPQHF. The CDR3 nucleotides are TGCAGTGCTGGGAAGGCAGTTAACAATCAGCCCCAGCATTTT.

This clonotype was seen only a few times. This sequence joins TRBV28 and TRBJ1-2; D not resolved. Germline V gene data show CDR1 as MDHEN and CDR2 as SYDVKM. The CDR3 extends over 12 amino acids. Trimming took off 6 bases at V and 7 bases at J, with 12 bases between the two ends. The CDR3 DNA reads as TGTGCCAGCAGACCGGGTGGGAGTGGCTACACCTTC. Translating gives CASRPGGSGYTF.

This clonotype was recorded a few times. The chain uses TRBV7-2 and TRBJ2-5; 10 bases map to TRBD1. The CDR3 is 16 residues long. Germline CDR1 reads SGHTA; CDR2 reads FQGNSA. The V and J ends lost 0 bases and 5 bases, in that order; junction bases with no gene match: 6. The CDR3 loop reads CASSLASTGGMETQYF. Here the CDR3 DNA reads TGTGCCAGCAGCTTAGCATCGACAGGGGGCATGGAGACCCAGTACTTC.